Described below is a single T cell receptor (beta chain) sequence and its context. The antigen remains unidentified. This specimen belongs to a study of T-cell memory formation after mild COVID-19. About the study: TCR clusters were mostly donor specific.

Study-level points and caveats: Researchers report contracting CD4+ clones mostly in CM and EM, with CD8+ clones in EMRA.

MiXCR was run by TCRdb on the 5' RACE reads, yielding one entry per CDR3 protein. Of 410,000 or so distinct CDR3 sequences in the sample, around 22% were seen once. V lost 4 bases to trimming and J lost 11 bases; unmatched junction nucleotides: 8. Germline V gives CDR1 SGHRS, CDR2 YFSETQ. This CDR3 spans 13 amino acids. This TCR came from an adult woman who had mild COVID-19 (a few samples of this study predate the infection). Cell type and time point are not known. The sample consisted of PBMCs or a T cell subset sorted from them (not recorded which). The rearrangement links TRBV5-1 to TRBJ1-4; TRBD1 agrees at 7 bases. The CDR3 nucleotides read TGCGCCAGCAGCCGCAATACGGGACAGAAACTGTTTTTT. This sequence encodes CASSRNTGQKLFF.